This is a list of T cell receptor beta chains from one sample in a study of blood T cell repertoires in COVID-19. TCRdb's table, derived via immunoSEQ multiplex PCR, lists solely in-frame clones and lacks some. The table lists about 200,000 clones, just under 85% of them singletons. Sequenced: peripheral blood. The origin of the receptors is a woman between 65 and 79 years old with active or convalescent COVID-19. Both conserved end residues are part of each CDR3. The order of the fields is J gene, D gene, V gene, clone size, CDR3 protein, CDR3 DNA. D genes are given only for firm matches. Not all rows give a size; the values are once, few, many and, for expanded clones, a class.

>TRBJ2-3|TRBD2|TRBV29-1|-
CSVGGTSGSDTQYF
TGCAGCGTTGGAGGGACTAGCGGGAGTGATACGCAGTATTTT
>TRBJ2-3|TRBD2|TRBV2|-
CASSWTSATDTQYF
TGTGCCAGCAGCTGGACTAGCGCCACAGATACGCAGTATTTT
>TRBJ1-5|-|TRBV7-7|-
CASSSPQCADSGQPQHF
TGTGCTAGCAGCTCCCCCCAATGTGCAGACTCGGGGCAGCCCCAGCATTTT
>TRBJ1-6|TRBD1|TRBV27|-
CASSSGTGFSPLHF
TGTGCCAGCAGTTCCGGGACAGGGTTTTCACCCCTCCACTTT
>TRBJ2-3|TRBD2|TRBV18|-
CASSPTAGGPRDTQYF
TGTGCCAGCTCACCAACAGCGGGAGGGCCAAGAGATACGCAGTATTTT
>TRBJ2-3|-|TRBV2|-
CASGDFRGGPDTQYF
TGTGCCAGCGGAGATTTTCGGGGAGGCCCAGATACGCAGTATTTT
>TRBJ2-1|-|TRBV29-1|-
CSVERSGSSYNEQFF
TGCAGCGTTGAACGGTCGGGTAGCTCCTACAATGAGCAGTTCTTC
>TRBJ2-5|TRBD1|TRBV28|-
CASRAPGGLETQYF
TGTGCCAGCAGGGCTCCAGGGGGCTTGGAGACCCAGTACTTC
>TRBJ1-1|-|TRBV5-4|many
CASSLGRDTFPNTEAFF
TGTGCCAGCAGCTTAGGTCGGGACACATTTCCGAACACTGAAGCTTTCTTT
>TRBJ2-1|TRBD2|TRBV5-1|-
CASSLGSREEPSNNEQFF
TGCGCCAGCAGCTTGGGTTCGCGGGAGGAGCCATCGAACAATGAGCAGTTCTTC
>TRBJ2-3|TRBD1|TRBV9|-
CASSKSAGTGGLDTQYF
TGTGCCAGCTCCAAGTCGGCCGGGACAGGGGGTCTGGATACGCAGTATTTT
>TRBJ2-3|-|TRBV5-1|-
CASSRSSTDTQYF
TGCGCCAGCAGCCGTAGTAGCACAGATACGCAGTATTTT
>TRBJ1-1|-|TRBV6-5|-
CASKEVGAFF
TGTGCCAGCAAGGAGGTTGGGGCTTTCTTT
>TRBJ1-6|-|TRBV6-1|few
CASSEGGGRDSPLHF
TGTGCCAGCAGTGAAGGGGGGGGCCGGGATTCACCCCTCCACTTT
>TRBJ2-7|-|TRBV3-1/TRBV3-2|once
CASSQDRGAYEQYF
TGTGCCAGCAGCCAAGACAGGGGGGCCTACGAGCAGTACTTC
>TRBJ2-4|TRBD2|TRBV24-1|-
CATTLSGIENIQYF
TGTGCCACCACCCTTAGCGGGATCGAAAACATTCAGTACTTC
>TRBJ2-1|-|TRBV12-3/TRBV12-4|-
CASSTLAEQFF
TGTGCCAGCAGTACACTAGCAGAGCAGTTCTTC
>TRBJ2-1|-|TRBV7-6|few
CASSFRGRTYNEQFF
TGTGCCAGCAGCTTTCGGGGGAGGACCTACAATGAGCAGTTCTTC
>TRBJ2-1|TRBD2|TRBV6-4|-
CASSDQGLAGVEQFF
TGTGCCAGCAGTGACCAAGGACTAGCGGGAGTTGAGCAGTTCTTC
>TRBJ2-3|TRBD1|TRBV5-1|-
CASRIQGDRDTQYF
TGCGCCAGCAGAATCCAGGGGGACAGAGATACGCAGTATTTT
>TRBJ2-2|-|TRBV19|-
CASGRPDSGKRWTGELFF
TGTGCCAGTGGACGGCCAGATTCAGGGAAGAGGTGGACCGGGGAGCTGTTTTTT
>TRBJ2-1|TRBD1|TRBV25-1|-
CASSTPRTGENEQFF
TGTGCCAGCAGCACCCCTAGGACAGGGGAGAATGAGCAGTTCTTC
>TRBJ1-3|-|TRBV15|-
CATSRQGRDSGNTIYF
TGTGCCACCAGCAGACAGGGGAGGGACTCTGGAAACACCATATATTTT
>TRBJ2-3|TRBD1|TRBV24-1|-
CATSGQGAKDTQYF
TGTGCCACCAGTGGACAGGGGGCGAAAGATACGCAGTATTTT
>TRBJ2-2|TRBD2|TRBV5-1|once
CAIRTSGRADTGELFF
TGCGCCATCCGGACTAGCGGGAGGGCCGACACCGGGGAGCTGTTTTTT
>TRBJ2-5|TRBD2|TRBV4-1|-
CASSQLTSRRGTQYF
TGCGCCAGCAGCCAGTTGACTAGCCGGAGGGGGACCCAGTACTTC
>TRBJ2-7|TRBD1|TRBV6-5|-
CASSYSVGTGIYEQYF
TGTGCCAGCAGTTACTCGGTCGGGACAGGGATCTACGAGCAGTACTTC
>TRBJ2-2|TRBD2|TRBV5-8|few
CASSTKGPGGAGELFF
TGTGCCAGCTCAACGAAGGGCCCCGGGGGGGCCGGGGAGCTGTTTTTT
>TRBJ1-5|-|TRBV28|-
CASNSGTSSNQPQHF
TGTGCCAGCAACTCCGGGACAAGTAGCAATCAGCCCCAGCATTTT
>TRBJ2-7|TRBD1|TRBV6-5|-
CASRRQGRDEQYF
TGTGCCAGCAGGAGACAGGGAAGGGACGAGCAGTACTTC
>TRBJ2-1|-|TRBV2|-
CASTRGTPSYNEQFF
TGTGCCAGCACCCGCGGGACCCCCTCCTACAATGAGCAGTTCTTC
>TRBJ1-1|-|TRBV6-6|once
CASLNRFQNTEAFF
TGTGCCAGCCTTAACAGGTTTCAGAACACTGAAGCTTTCTTT
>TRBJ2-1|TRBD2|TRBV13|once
CASSLGLAGGRNEQFF
TGTGCCAGCAGCTTAGGCTTGGCGGGAGGGCGGAATGAGCAGTTCTTC
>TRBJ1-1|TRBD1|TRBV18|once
CASSPDRGTEAFF
TGTGCCAGCTCACCAGACAGGGGCACTGAAGCTTTCTTT
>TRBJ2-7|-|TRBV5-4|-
CASSTYRGGREQYF
TGTGCCAGCAGCACATACAGGGGAGGACGGGAGCAGTACTTC
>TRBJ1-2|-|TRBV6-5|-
CASSYSGVTINYGYTF
TGTGCCAGCAGTTACTCAGGGGTGACAATTAACTATGGCTACACCTTC
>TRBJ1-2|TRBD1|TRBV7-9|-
CASSLARGQGLSYSYTF
TGTGCCAGCAGCTTAGCAAGAGGACAGGGTTTGTCTTATAGCTACACCTTC
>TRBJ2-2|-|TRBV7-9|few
CASSWMAGSTGELFF
TGTGCCAGCAGCTGGATGGCGGGAAGCACCGGGGAGCTGTTTTTT
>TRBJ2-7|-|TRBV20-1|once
CSATGGNEQYF
TGCAGTGCCACAGGCGGAAACGAGCAGTACTTC
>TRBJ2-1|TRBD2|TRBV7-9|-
CASSLEGGSLDEQFF
TGTGCCAGCAGCTTAGAGGGCGGGAGTTTGGATGAGCAGTTCTTC
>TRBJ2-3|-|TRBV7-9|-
CASSLGWGTDTQYF
TGTGCCAGCAGCCTCGGGTGGGGCACAGATACGCAGTATTTT
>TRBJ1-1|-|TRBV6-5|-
CASSYSMGAGNTEAFF
TGTGCCAGCAGTTACTCGATGGGCGCGGGGAACACTGAAGCTTTCTTT
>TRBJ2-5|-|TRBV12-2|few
CASRLGRTSGKPEETQYF
TGTGCAAGTCGCTTAGGCCGGACTAGCGGGAAACCGGAGGAGACCCAGTACTTC
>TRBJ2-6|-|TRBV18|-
CASFSDTVRISGANVLTF
TGTGCCAGCTTCTCCGACACGGTTAGAATATCTGGGGCCAACGTCCTGACTTTC
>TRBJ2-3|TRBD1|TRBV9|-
CASSVVGQGASNTQYF
TGTGCCAGCAGCGTAGTTGGACAGGGGGCTAGTAATACGCAGTATTTT
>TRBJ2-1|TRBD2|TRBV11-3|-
CASSLGGRGDEQFF
TGTGCCAGCAGCTTAGGCGGGAGAGGGGATGAGCAGTTCTTC
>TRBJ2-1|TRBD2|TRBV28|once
CASTPLSGSSYNEQFF
TGTGCCAGCACCCCCCTTAGCGGGAGCTCCTACAATGAGCAGTTCTTC
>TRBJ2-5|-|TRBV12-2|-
CASRLSKETQYF
TGTGCAAGTCGCTTATCCAAAGAGACCCAGTACTTC
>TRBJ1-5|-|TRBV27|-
CASSLFAYEDSNQPQHF
TGTGCCAGCAGTTTATTTGCCTACGAGGATAGCAATCAGCCCCAGCATTTT
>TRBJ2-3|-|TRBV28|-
CASSRQGSGISTDTQYF
TGTGCCAGCAGCCGACAGGGTAGCGGGATTAGCACAGATACGCAGTATTTT
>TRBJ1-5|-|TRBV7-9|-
CASSLGAGARNQPQHF
TGTGCCAGCAGCTTAGGGGCAGGGGCAAGGAATCAGCCCCAGCATTTT
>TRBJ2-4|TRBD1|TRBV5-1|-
CASSLGQGGVVNIQYF
TGCGCCAGCAGCTTAGGACAGGGAGGAGTGGTAAACATTCAGTACTTC
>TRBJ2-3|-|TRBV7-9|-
CASSTSTATDTQYF
TGTGCCAGCAGCACATCGACAGCTACAGATACGCAGTATTTT
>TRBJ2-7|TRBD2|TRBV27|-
CASSVAGVGYEQYF
TGTGCCAGCAGCGTAGCGGGAGTTGGGTACGAGCAGTACTTC
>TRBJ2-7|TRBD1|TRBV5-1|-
CASSLGDRAYYEQYF
TGCGCCAGCAGCTTGGGTGACAGGGCCTATTACGAGCAGTACTTC
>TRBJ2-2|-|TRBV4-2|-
CASSPLPGRYGTGELFF
TGTGCCAGCAGCCCCCTCCCCGGGAGATACGGCACCGGGGAGCTGTTTTTT
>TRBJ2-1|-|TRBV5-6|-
CASSLGAGRKGNEQFF
TGTGCCAGCAGCTTGGGAGCAGGGAGGAAGGGCAATGAGCAGTTCTTC
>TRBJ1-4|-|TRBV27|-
CASSLPGQGGAWLNEKLFF
TGTGCCAGCAGTTTACCGGGACAAGGGGGGGCTTGGTTGAATGAAAAACTGTTTTTT
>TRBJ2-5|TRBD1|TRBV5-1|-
CASSFGDSLYQETQYF
TGCGCCAGCAGCTTTGGGGACAGTCTGTACCAAGAGACCCAGTACTTC